These 26 T cell receptor beta chains came from one sample sequenced in a study of shared clonotypes between healthy human individuals. Generated by immunoSEQ multiplex PCR, the TCRdb table keeps only in-frame clones and is missing some. Of about 2.4 million clones detected, roughly 93% appear once; the ten largest clones hold about 0.39%. Sequencing was performed on naive CD4+ T cells from PBMCs. Subset in this sample: CD45RA+ positively selected. The source of these receptors is a man between 18 and 29 years old in good health. Some clones in this sample may be carry-over from other donors' samples.

The genes are TRBV6-5 and TRBJ1-2; D might be TRBD1 (5 bases). The V end lost 2 bases, the J end lost 0 bases, and 7 bases lay between the germline ends. The CDR3 is 14 residues long. Germline CDR1 MNHEY, CDR2 SVGAGI. The chain's CDR3 is CASSYGGSNYGYTF. The CDR3 coding sequence is TGTGCCAGCAGTTACGGGGGTTCTAACTATGGCTACACCTTC.

A word on this clone: The same CDR3 arises from other DNA sequences in this sample as well. V gene TRBV9 combines with J gene TRBJ2-1; TRBD2 aligns across 8 bases. V was clipped by 0 bases and J by 7 bases; unmatched bases: 6. Germline CDR1 and CDR2: SGDLS and YYNGEE. The CDR3 is made up of 15 amino acids. The CDR3 reads CASSVAGGPYNEQFF. The CDR3 DNA reads as TGTGCCAGCAGCGTAGCGGGAGGGCCGTATAATGAGCAGTTCTTC.

The rearrangement joins TRBV28 to TRBJ2-4; D is undetermined. The germline V gene encodes CDR1 MDHEN and CDR2 SYDVKM. Trimming took off 6 bases at V and 8 bases at J, with 8 bases between the two ends. The CDR3 contains 11 residues. The CDR3 DNA is TGTGCCAGCAGGGGTTTGGACATTCAGTACTTC. It is translated as CASRGLDIQYF.

The chain carries TRBV6-1 and TRBJ1-5, with 7 bases fitting TRBD1. This CDR3 is built from 13 residues. Germline CDR1 MNHNS, CDR2 SASEGT. After removal of 10 bases from V and 4 bases from J, the junction contained 7 bases not matched to a gene. CDR3 protein: CATQTGNNQPQHF. The CDR3 DNA is TGTGCCACCCAGACAGGGAATAATCAGCCCCAGCATTTT.

The chain joins TRBV5-4 to TRBJ2-5; the D gene is possibly TRBD2 (6 bases). This CDR3 comprises 14 residues. The V and J ends lost 5 bases and 5 bases respectively, with 16 bases between them. CDR1 and CDR2 (germline): SGHNT, YYREEE (reference sequence). The CDR3 DNA reads as TGTGCCAGCAGTCCCGGGAGTGAGAAGGAGACCCAGTACTTC. This translates into CASSPGSEKETQYF.

This chain uses TRBV23-1 with TRBJ1-5; D call uncertain. TRBV23-1 is assigned to the ORF class and has an uncertain function. The CDR3 is 17 residues long. Trimming removed 4 bases at V and 0 bases at J, with 16 bases between. CDR3 sequence (DNA): TGCGCCAGCAGTCTCACGATTCCCGGTTATAGCAATCAGCCCCAGCATTTT. Encoded protein: CASSLTIPGYSNQPQHF.

This chain uses TRBV5-8 with TRBJ1-3; 7 bases are a match to TRBD1. This CDR3 region has 17 residues. Germline V gene lookup returns CDR1 SGHTS and CDR2 YDEGEE. Trimming cost V 2 bases and J 0 bases; bases outside gene matches: 8. The CDR3 loop is CASSFMDRRLSGNTIYF. In nucleotides, the CDR3 is TGTGCCAGCAGCTTTATGGACAGGAGACTCTCTGGAAACACCATATATTTT.

The chain employs TRBV7-2 and TRBJ2-5, with no clear D. The J call may be faulty, since TRBJ2-7 better matches the DNA end. The CDR3 contains 14 residues. Germline CDR1 and CDR2: SGHTA and FQGNSA. The CDR3 DNA reads as TGTGCCAGCAGCAGTTGGGCCTCGGGCACCGAGCAGTACTTC. Residues: CASSSWASGTEQYF.

The CDR3 region is CASAGTLAGYYNEQFF. The CDR3 region has the DNA TGTGCCAGCGCAGGAACCCTAGCGGGATATTACAATGAGCAGTTCTTC. J is TRBJ2-1 and V is TRBV25-1, with 9 bases that match TRBD2. The germline gives CDR1 MGHDK, CDR2 SYGVNS. With V trimmed by 8 bases and J by 4 bases, 12 bases remained unmatched. The CDR3 spans 16 residues.

The gene calls are TRBV7-2 and TRBJ1-5; D gene uncertain. V lost 8 bases to trimming and J lost 1 base, with 9 bases between them. Germline values: CDR1 SGHTA, CDR2 FQGNSA. CDR3 length: 13 residues. The CDR3 coding sequence is TGTGCCAGCTCCCCGCAGAGCAATCAGCCCCAGCATTTT. Amino acid sequence: CASSPQSNQPQHF. The full variable domain, in which reference TRBV7-2 and TRBJ1-5 provide the parts outside the CDR3, is GAGVSQSPSNKVTEKGKDVELRCDPISGHTALYWYRQSLGQGLEFLIYFQGNSAPDKSGLPSDRFSAERTGGSVSTLTIQRTQQEDSAVYLCASSPQSNQPQHFGDGTRLSIL.

This sequence joins TRBV6-1 and TRBJ1-5; D is perhaps TRBD1 (5 bases). Deletions cut 0 bases from V and 5 bases from J, with 5 bases between. This CDR3 region has 13 residues. CDR1 is MNHNS, CDR2 SASEGT, per germline. DNA of the CDR3: TGTGCCAGCAGTGAAGCGGGGGATCAGCCCCAGCATTTT. Amino acids: CASSEAGDQPQHF.

The chain recombines TRBV5-1 with TRBJ2-2; TRBD1 or TRBD2 may be the D gene (6 bases each). The CDR3 extends over 15 amino acids. Germline loops: CDR1 SGHRS, CDR2 YFSETQ. Trimming took off 5 bases at V and 6 bases at J, with 17 bases between the two ends. The CDR3 bases are TGCGCCAGCAGGGCACTAGGGGGGACCTCCGGGGAGCTGTTTTTT. Encoded protein: CASRALGGTSGELFF.

J is TRBJ1-5 and V is TRBV19, with D unresolved. The CDR3 loop spans 14 amino acids. Germline lookup yields CDR1 LNHDA and CDR2 SQIVND (reference sequence). Trimming removed 10 bases from V and 5 bases from J, with 18 bases in between. DNA for the CDR3: TGTGCCACCGCGTCAGGAGTCATGTATCAGCCCCAGCATTTT. It codes for CATASGVMYQPQHF.

The chain uses TRBV12-5 and TRBJ2-3; 8 positions match TRBD1. The CDR3 is 16 residues long. V lost 2 bases to trimming and J lost 6 bases; unmatched junction nucleotides: 10. Per germline, CDR1 LGHNT and CDR2 FRNRAP. The CDR3 bases are TGTGCTAGTGGTTTGAACTTGGGACAGGAGGGGGATACGCAGTATTTT. This translates into CASGLNLGQEGDTQYF.

V is TRBV2 and J is TRBJ1-5, with a possible D match to TRBD1 (5 bases). With 5 bases removed from V and 6 bases from J, the gap between germline ends came to 20 bases. The CDR3 is 16 residues long. Germline CDR1 reads SNHLY; CDR2 reads FYNNEI. The CDR3 sequence is CASSWDSGFLGQPQHF. The DNA of the CDR3 is TGTGCCAGCAGTTGGGACTCAGGGTTCCTCGGTCAGCCCCAGCATTTT.

In the case of this clone: The sample carries other DNA sequences with the same CDR3. The genes are TRBV28 and TRBJ2-7; 7 positions agree with TRBD2. Germline V gives CDR1 MDHEN, CDR2 SYDVKM. J gave up 0 bases and V 6 bases, and 8 bases lay outside the gene matches. The length of the CDR3 is 15 residues. The CDR3 reads CASSGGAGSSYEQYF. The CDR3 DNA follows: TGTGCCAGCAGCGGGGGAGCGGGGAGCTCCTACGAGCAGTACTTC.

V is TRBV6-5 and J is TRBJ2-7, with D maybe TRBD2 (6 bases). Trimming shortened V by 0 bases and J by 2 bases, and 11 bases separated the two germline ends. The CDR3 length is 15 residues. The germline V gene has CDR1 MNHEY and CDR2 SVGAGI. DNA for the CDR3: TGTGCCAGCAGTTACTCGGGGCGGGAAACCTACGAGCAGTACTTC. This encodes CASSYSGRETYEQYF.

This clone has just one count. This chain connects TRBV10-3 to TRBJ1-5; D remains unclear. Trimming removed 0 bases at V and 9 bases at J, with 18 bases between. Per germline, CDR1 ENHRY and CDR2 SYGVKD. CDR3 size: 16 residues. Written as DNA, the CDR3 is TGTGCCATCAGTGAGTCGATCAGGTGGGCTAGGGTGCCCCAGCATTTT. Its protein is CAISESIRWARVPQHF.

The chain joins TRBV27 to TRBJ1-1; D is possibly TRBD1 (5 bases). The CDR3 loop spans 18 amino acids. The germline V gene has CDR1 MNHEY and CDR2 SMNVEV (reference sequence). Trimming left V 4 bases short and J 1 base short, with 22 bases between. The CDR3 bases are TGTGCCAGCAGTTCCCTCGTATTGGGGCTCCTAAGGAACACTGAAGCTTTCTTT. Amino acid sequence: CASSSLVLGLLRNTEAFF.

The chain couples TRBV28 to TRBJ1-5, with D tentatively TRBD1 (6 bases). Germline loops: CDR1 MDHEN, CDR2 SYDVKM. Deletions cut 5 bases from V and 0 bases from J, with 11 bases between. The CDR3 sequence is 15 residues long. CDR3 sequence: CASSPGALSNQPQHF. The CDR3 DNA sequence: TGTGCCAGCAGTCCGGGGGCCCTTAGCAATCAGCCCCAGCATTTT.

This clone was recorded once. The chain couples TRBV4-3 to TRBJ2-1; tentatively, D is TRBD1 (5 bases). The CDR3 is made up of 17 amino acids. Germline loops: CDR1 LGHNA, CDR2 YSLEER. Trimming took 0 bases from V and 9 from J, leaving 21 bases between them. The DNA for the CDR3 is TGCGCCAGCAGCCAAGATACAATTAGTGAGAGTGACAGTGAGCAGTTCTTC. Residues: CASSQDTISESDSEQFF.

This chain links TRBV11-1 with TRBJ1-2, with TRBD1 as a possible D gene (6 bases). This CDR3 has 17 amino acids. V gave up 5 bases and J gave up 1 base, with 20 bases separating them. Germline CDR1 and CDR2: SGHAT and FQDESV (reference sequence). The CDR3 nucleotides are TGTGCCAGCAGCCCCACCTGGGGGCGACAGAGTAACTATGGCTACACCTTC. Translated, it gives CASSPTWGRQSNYGYTF.

V gene TRBV6-1 combines with J gene TRBJ1-1; no clear D gene. In germline, CDR1 is MNHNS, CDR2 SASEGT. This CDR3 is 12 amino acids long. Trimming took 8 bases from V and 3 from J, leaving 10 bases between them. CDR3 region: CASAVYDTEAFF. CDR3 bases: TGTGCCAGCGCCGTCTACGACACTGAAGCTTTCTTT.

On this clone itself: This CDR3 is also generated by other DNA sequences in the sample. The chain recombines TRBV7-2 with TRBJ1-5; D unclear. The CDR3 contains 14 residues. Trimming took off 1 base at V and 2 bases at J, with 6 bases between the two ends. The germline gives CDR1 SGHTA, CDR2 FQGNSA. This CDR3 is CASSLESRNQPQHF. CDR3 coding DNA: TGTGCCAGCAGCTTAGAAAGCCGCAATCAGCCCCAGCATTTT.

The count of this clone is one. The gene calls are TRBV28 and TRBJ2-2, with D unclear. V shed 6 bases and J shed 6 bases, with 20 bases lying between them. The CDR3 consists of 16 residues. The germline CDR1 and CDR2 sequences are MDHEN and SYDVKM. The CDR3 sequence is CASRNYEADRAGELFF. As DNA, the CDR3 is TGTGCCAGCAGAAACTACGAGGCAGATCGGGCCGGGGAGCTGTTTTTT. The whole variable domain, filled in from reference TRBV28 and TRBJ2-2, reads DVKVTQSSRYLVKRTGEKVFLECVQDMDHENMFWYRQDPGLGLRLIYFSYDVKMKEKGDIPEGYSVSREKKERFSLILESASTNQTSMYLCASRNYEADRAGELFFGEGSRLTVL.

The chain carries TRBV15 and TRBJ2-2; TRBD2 matches at 9 bases. CDR3 size: 18 residues. V was clipped by 2 bases and J by 7 bases; unmatched bases: 14. The germline V gene has CDR1 LNHNV and CDR2 YYDKDF (reference sequence). The DNA of the CDR3 is TGTGCCACCAGCAGACCATTCCAAGCGGGAGGAACCTACGGGGAGCTGTTTTTT. As protein: CATSRPFQAGGTYGELFF.